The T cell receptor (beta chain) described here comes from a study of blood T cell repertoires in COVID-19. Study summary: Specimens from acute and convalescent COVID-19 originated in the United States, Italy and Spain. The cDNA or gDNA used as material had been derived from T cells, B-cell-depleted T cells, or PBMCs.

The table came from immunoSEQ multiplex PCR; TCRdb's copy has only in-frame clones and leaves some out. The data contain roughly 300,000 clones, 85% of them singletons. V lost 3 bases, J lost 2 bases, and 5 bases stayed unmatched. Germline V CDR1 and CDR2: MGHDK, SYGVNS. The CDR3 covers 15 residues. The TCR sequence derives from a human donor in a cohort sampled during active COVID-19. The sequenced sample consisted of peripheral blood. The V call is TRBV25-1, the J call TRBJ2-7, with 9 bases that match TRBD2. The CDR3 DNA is TGTGCCAGCAGTGAGAGACTAGCGGCAGCCTACGAGCAGTACTTC. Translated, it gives CASSERLAAAYEQYF.